This T cell receptor beta chain appears in the sequencing data of a study of naive and memory T cell subsets (dated by TCRdb to 2017 to 2019). Study-wide context: An open-source, UMI-based TCR alpha and beta sequencing pipeline was applied to sorted naive and memory peripheral blood T cell subsets. Complete agreement was observed between the functional CMV T cell responses and the IgG serology results. RNA was DNase-treated and reverse transcribed with TCR constant-region primers, mostly using SuperScript III.

The library was built by means of UMI-ligation and nested PCR. An equimolar mix of two oligonucleotides covering both TRBC1 and TRBC2 was used as the beta constant-region primer. A single-stranded oligonucleotide bearing the SP2 primer plus a 12-nucleotide UMI was ligated onto the 3' end of the cDNA by T4 RNA ligase 1. Four rounds of PCR, combining the SP2 primer with nested alpha and beta constant-region primers, were used to amplify the ligated cDNA. The ligation reaction was incubated at 16°C for roughly 19-24 hours. PCR2 was usually performed as a SYBR Green qPCR and halted at a preset threshold so that over-amplification would not occur. Apart from the first purification, every purification step used Agencourt AMPure XP magnetic beads. Libraries were quantified by Qubit and checked on a TapeStation, where a main peak was expected near 650 bp. Pooled libraries were sequenced on an Illumina MiSeq with v2 2x251 paired-end kits, typically giving about 0.85-2.3 million reads per sample. Each sample library was pooled at about 4.4 nM, and about 4.5-7% PhiX was included to improve cluster recognition. The study's own analysis went as follows. FASTQ reads processed by Demultiplexor were assigned V and J genes by Decombinator through tag matching that tolerated a single base-pair mismatch. Collapsinator relied on UMIs to fix sequencing errors as well as frequency errors caused by PCR heterogeneity. TCRs were translated and CDR3s were extracted from the conserved cysteine to the FGXG phenylalanine by CDR3Translator, with non-productive sequences being flagged. Repertoires were subsampled to equal numbers of UMI-defined TCRs before Gini, Shannon entropy and inverse Simpson indices were calculated. Clonotype abundance distributions were fitted to a power law by maximum likelihood within the linear range. For one naive CD8 sample, the pipeline and MIGEC produced similar UMI counts, unique TCR numbers and clonal distributions. A set of some 7,600 CMV-associated CDR3 sequences, compiled from VDJdb and a published dataset, was used to search the repertoires. TCRdb reprocessed the public reads (quality trimming at Q25 with fastp, clone calling with MiXCR) and kept in-frame beta chains. Each CDR3 protein gets just one entry, which takes the most common genes and DNA from the rows behind it. It is TCRdb's table, rather than the study itself, that gives the V and J calls and clone size. The sample has about 85,000 distinct CDR3 sequences on record, under 15% of them singletons. Around 0.9% of the sample is in the top ten clones.

Note on this clonotype: There is no known antigen for this receptor. Base qualities are not recorded, but no much larger clone differs from it by a single base.

In the germline V gene (reference sequence), CDR1 corresponds to DFQATT and CDR2 to SNEGSKA. The CDR3 runs 13 residues from the cysteine to the phenylalanine. Only the CDR3 DNA stays, 39 bases, in frame from base 1. Trimming costs V 0 bases and J 2 bases, and their ends lie 7 bases apart. What the authors observed across the whole study: Clonotypes were defined as single alpha or beta chain sequences, not paired alpha/beta receptors. RNA-based TCR counts may be affected by expression changes linked to T cell activation and differentiation. TCR abundance followed a power law with an exponent that was different for naive and memory subsets but consistent across the three individuals. Following error correction, more than 90% of naive TCR sequences occurred only once, which made naive abundance distributions much steeper than those of memory subsets. No ground truth was available to validate the repertoire findings for the naive and memory subsets. Gini index rose and Shannon and inverse Simpson diversity fell from naive through CM, EM and EMRA in both CD4 and CD8 cells.

From the second PCR step onward, the TCR alpha chain libraries and the TCR beta chain libraries were amplified separately. Donor CMV status was determined by IFNgamma production from CD4+ T cells after overnight stimulation of fresh PBMCs with CMV viral lysate. Miltenyi beads were used first to positively select CD4 T cells, and CD8 T cells were then positively selected from the CD4-negative fraction. Cells stained for CD3, CD4, CD8, CD45RA, CD27 and a live/dead dye were sorted on a BD Aria II into four subsets by CD45RA and CD27. Blood came from a few healthy volunteers, each fractionated into CD4 and CD8 T cells and then into four differentiation subsets. Roughly 120 ml of peripheral blood was collected from each donor, and PBMC were isolated by Ficoll-Paque PLUS density-gradient centrifugation. After sorting, cells were lysed in RLT buffer, RNA was extracted using a Qiagen RNeasy kit, and the extracted RNA was stored at -80 degrees C.

The specimen sequenced was central memory CD4+ T cells from blood. The sample's cell subset or site label, decoded: central memory, CD45RA- CD27+. The TCR originated in a human donor in good health. The chain is assembled from TRBV20-1 and TRBJ1-1; TRBD1 is a possible D gene, resting on 6 matching bases. The bases read TGCAGTGCTAGAGACAGGGGCAACACTGAAGCTTTCTTT. The translation is CSARDRGNTEAFF.